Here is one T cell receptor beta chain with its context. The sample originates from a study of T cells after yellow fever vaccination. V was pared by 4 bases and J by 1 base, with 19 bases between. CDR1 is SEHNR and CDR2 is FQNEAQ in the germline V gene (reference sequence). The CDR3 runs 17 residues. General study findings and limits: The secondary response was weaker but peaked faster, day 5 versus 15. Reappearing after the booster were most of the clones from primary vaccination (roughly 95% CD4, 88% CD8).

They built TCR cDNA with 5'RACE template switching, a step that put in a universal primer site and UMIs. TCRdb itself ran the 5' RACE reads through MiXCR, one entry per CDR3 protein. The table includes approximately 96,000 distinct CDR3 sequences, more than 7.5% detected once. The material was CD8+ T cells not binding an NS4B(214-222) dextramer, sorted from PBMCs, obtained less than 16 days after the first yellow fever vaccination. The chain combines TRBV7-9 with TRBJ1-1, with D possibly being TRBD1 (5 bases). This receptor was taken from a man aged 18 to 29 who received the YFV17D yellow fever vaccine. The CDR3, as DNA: TGTGCCAGCAGCTCCCGGAGAGGGGAAATACAGAACACTGAAGCTTTCTTT. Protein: CASSSRRGEIQNTEAFF.